This T cell receptor beta chain stems from a study of a mutant IDH1 vaccine in newly diagnosed glioma. Study background: V12 occurred at week 35 and V13 at week 47.

This clone has a handful of counts. The antigen remains unidentified. The V gene end was trimmed by 6 bases and the J gene end by 7 bases; junction bases not matched to a gene: 14. The CDR3 extends over 16 amino acids. Per germline, CDR1 LNHDA and CDR2 SQIVND (reference sequence). Time point reported: week 47, end of study. Doses of 300 ug of mutant IDH1 20-mer peptide were given with topical imiquimod. Only in-frame clones appear in the TCRdb table, and some are missing; sequencing was by immunoSEQ multiplex PCR. This sample yields tens of thousands of clones, of which approximately 64% are seen a single time; 4% to 6% belongs to the top ten.

This material consisted of peripheral blood mononuclear cells (PBMCs), taken from a glioma patient whose treatment included an IDH1 peptide vaccine. The V call is TRBV19, the J call TRBJ2-7; 11 nucleotides line up with TRBD1. The sequence was collected from a middle-aged man with glioma. Some clones in this sample may be carry-over from other donors' samples. The CDR3 spells CASSIIPGQGVGEQYF. The CDR3 region has the DNA TGTGCCAGTAGCATAATACCGGGACAGGGGGTAGGGGAGCAGTACTTC.